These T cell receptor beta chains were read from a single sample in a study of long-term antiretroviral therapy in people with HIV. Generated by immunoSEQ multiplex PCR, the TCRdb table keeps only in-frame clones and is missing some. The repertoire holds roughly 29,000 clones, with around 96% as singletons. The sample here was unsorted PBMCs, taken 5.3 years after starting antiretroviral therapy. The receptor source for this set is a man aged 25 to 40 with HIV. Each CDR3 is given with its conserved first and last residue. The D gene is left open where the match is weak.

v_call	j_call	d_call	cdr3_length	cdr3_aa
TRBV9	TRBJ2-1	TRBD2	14	CASSVAGVGNEQFF
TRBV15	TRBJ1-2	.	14	CATSRDSGVTGYTF
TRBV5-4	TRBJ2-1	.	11	CASSFGQEQFF
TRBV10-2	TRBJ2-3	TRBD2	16	CASSDGEGSLGDTQYF
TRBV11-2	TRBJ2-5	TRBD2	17	CASSLDVDGRVEKTQYF
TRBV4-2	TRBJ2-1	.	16	CASSLQSGAPYNEQFF
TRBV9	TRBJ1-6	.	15	CASSAAGPGSSPLHF
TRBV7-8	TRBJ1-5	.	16	CASSLGRVGGNQPQHF
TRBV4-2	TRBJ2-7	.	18	CASSRHLSPLGQSYEQYF
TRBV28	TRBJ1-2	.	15	CASSRYTDPSYGYTF
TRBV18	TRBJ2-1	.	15	CASSPGAGSKGEQFF
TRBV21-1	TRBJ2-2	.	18	CASSKAQSPAGGPGELFF
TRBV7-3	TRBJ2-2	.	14	CASSLGFGGGELFF
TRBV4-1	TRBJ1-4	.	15	CASSLRGATNEKLFF
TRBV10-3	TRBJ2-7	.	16	CAISEASHSQTYEQYF
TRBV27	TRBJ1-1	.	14	CASSLGGVGTEAFF
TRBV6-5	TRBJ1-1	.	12	CASQTVNTEAFF
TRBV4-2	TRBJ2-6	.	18	CASSQASQGADGANVLTF
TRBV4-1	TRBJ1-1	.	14	CASSPVPPGTEAFF
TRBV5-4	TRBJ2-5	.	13	CASTLQGRETQYF
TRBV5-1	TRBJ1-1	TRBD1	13	CASSLARGSEAFF
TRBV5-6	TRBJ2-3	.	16	CASSSHTTSVIDTQYF
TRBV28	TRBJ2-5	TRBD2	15	CASSDRTSGTETQYF
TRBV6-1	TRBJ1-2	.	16	CASSEAPRVGPDGYTF
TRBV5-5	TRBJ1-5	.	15	CASSLEAGYNQPQHF
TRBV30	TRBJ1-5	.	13	CAWSPRQDQPQHF
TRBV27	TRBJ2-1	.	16	CASSLSGGGLYNEQFF
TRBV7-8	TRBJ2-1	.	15	CASSLAGGPREDRVF
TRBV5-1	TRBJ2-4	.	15	CASSLVAGQQNIQYF
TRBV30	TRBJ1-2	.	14	CAWEQWGDNYGYTF
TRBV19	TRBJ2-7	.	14	CASSASGSSYEQYF
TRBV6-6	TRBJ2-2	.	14	CASSRQLNTGELFF
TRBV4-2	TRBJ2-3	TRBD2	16	CASSVRDYSSTDTQYF
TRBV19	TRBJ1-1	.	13	CASSIIGNTEAFF
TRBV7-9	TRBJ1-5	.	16	CASSPLVGRVNQPQHF
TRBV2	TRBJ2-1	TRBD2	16	CASSTGLAGGLNEQFF
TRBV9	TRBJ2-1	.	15	CASSVGERANNEQFF
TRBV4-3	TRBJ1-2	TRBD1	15	CASSQAGQARYGYTF
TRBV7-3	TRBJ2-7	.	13	CASSLTRGNEQYF
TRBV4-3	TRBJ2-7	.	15	CASSQGAGVPYEQYF
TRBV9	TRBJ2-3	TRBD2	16	CASSVAGGPRTDTQYF
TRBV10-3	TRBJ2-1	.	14	CAISDLQNYNEQFF
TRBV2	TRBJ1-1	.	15	CASSELLGGNTEAFF
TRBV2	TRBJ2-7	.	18	CASSEGLGGGTASYEQYF
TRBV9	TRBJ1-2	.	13	CASSVEFDYGYTF
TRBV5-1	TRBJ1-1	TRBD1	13	CASSPQGATEAFF
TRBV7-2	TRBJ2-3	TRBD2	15	CASSLSSGRPESQYF
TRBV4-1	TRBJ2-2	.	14	CASSHLVDTGELFF
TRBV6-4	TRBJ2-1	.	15	CASSDTDRSYNEQFF